This TCR beta chain stems from a study of CD8 T cells in ankylosing spondylitis. Quantitative 5'-RACE with molecular barcodes generated TCR beta libraries. TCRdb recomputed calls from the 5' RACE reads with MiXCR, one row per CDR3 protein. The sample holds about 92,000 distinct CDR3 sequences, 8.5% to 9% seen once. This clonotype was counted ten times or more. Its antigen is not known. Study-wide points: Reports say disease-linked clones showed up significantly more in matched ankylosing spondylitis synovial fluid. Researchers report that disease-linked clones proved CD8+ and relatively rare in peripheral blood. It appeared that ankylosing spondylitis blood was characterized by a TCR beta motif of fewer than ten highly homologous variants.

Germline loops: CDR1 SGHTA, CDR2 FQGTGA. Trimming left V 5 bases short and J 4 bases short, with 13 bases between. There are 14 residues in the CDR3. The TCR originated in a male donor with ankylosing spondylitis or in good health (not recorded which). Sequenced material: blood, either unsorted or a sorted T cell fraction (not recorded which). This chain joins TRBV7-3 and TRBJ2-3, with D uncertain. For the CDR3, the DNA is TGTGCCAGCAGCGATGGGCTGGGATCAGATACGCAGTATTTT. It encodes CASSDGLGSDTQYF.